This TCR beta chain was found in a study of T-cell memory formation after mild COVID-19. Whole-study context: Clustering of TCRs was largely donor specific. Findings of the study overall: Researchers found some responding clones in pre-infection memory, a sign that cross-reactive memory joined. Still unconfirmed is whether the second-wave clones peaking on day 37 recognized SARS-CoV-2. Contracting clones from day 15 to 85 showed balanced CD4/CD8; later expanders favored CD4+.

Trimming cost V 2 bases and J 4 bases; bases outside gene matches: 7. The CDR3 consists of 16 residues. In germline, CDR1 is SGHTA, CDR2 FQGTGA. Points on this clonotype: Antigen unknown.

TCRdb re-derived calls from the 5' RACE reads in MiXCR, one entry per CDR3 protein. The sample lists about 440,000 distinct CDR3 sequences; 20% were seen once. The chain couples TRBV7-3 to TRBJ2-1; 8 nucleotides agree with TRBD1. This clonotype was sampled from an adult woman who had mild COVID-19 (a few samples of this study predate the infection). Cell type and time point are not known. The sample taken for sequencing was PBMCs or a T cell subset sorted from them (not recorded which). CDR3 nucleotide sequence: TGTGCCAGCAGCTTACCCCGGACAGGGACGTACAATGAGCAGTTCTTC. Protein sequence: CASSLPRTGTYNEQFF. The entire variable domain, with the rest obtained from reference TRBV7-3 and TRBJ2-1, is as follows: GAGVSQTPSNKVTEKGKYVELRCDPISGHTALYWYRQSLGQGPEFLIYFQGTGAADDSGLPNDRFFAVRPEGSVSTLKIQRTERGDSAVYLCASSLPRTGTYNEQFFGPGTRLTVL.